The rows below give T cell receptor beta chains drawn from one sample of a study of TIL therapy for anti-PD-1-resistant metastatic lung cancer. Sequenced by immunoSEQ multiplex PCR; TCRdb stores in-frame clones only, minus some. The table includes 54,000 or so clones, around 67% detected once. Source: blood, taken at baseline. All receptors derive from a person aged 25-85 years with non-small cell lung cancer. Both conserved end residues are part of each CDR3. The D gene is left open where the match is weak. Size is omitted from some rows. Given values are once, few, many or a class for expanded clones.

v_call: TRBV19; clone_size: .; j_call: TRBJ2-1; d_call: TRBD2; cdr3_aa: CASIASANLIAGGQDEQFF; cdr3_nt: TGTGCCAGTATCGCGAGCGCGAACTTAATAGCGGGAGGGCAAGATGAGCAGTTCTTC
v_call: TRBV5-6; clone_size: .; j_call: TRBJ2-3; d_call: .; cdr3_aa: CASSLEGGRIADTQYF; cdr3_nt: TGTGCCAGCAGCTTGGAGGGGGGAAGAATCGCAGATACGCAGTATTTT
v_call: TRBV5-1; clone_size: .; j_call: TRBJ2-5; d_call: TRBD1; cdr3_aa: CASSWTGLQETQYF; cdr3_nt: TGCGCCAGCAGCTGGACAGGGTTGCAAGAGACCCAGTACTTC
v_call: TRBV19; clone_size: .; j_call: TRBJ2-1; d_call: .; cdr3_aa: CASNFGLDNEQFF; cdr3_nt: TGTGCCAGTAATTTCGGATTAGATAATGAGCAGTTCTTC
v_call: TRBV28; clone_size: .; j_call: TRBJ1-1; d_call: .; cdr3_aa: CASSPALVQANTEAFF; cdr3_nt: TGTGCCAGCAGCCCAGCGTTGGTACAAGCGAACACTGAAGCTTTCTTT
v_call: TRBV7-2; clone_size: .; j_call: TRBJ2-7; d_call: TRBD2; cdr3_aa: CASSSRLAGTYSYEQYF; cdr3_nt: TGTGCCAGCAGCTCCCGACTAGCTGGTACTTATTCCTACGAGCAGTACTTC
v_call: TRBV4-3; clone_size: .; j_call: TRBJ1-3; d_call: .; cdr3_aa: CASSQAAPGNTIYF; cdr3_nt: TGCGCCAGCAGCCAAGCTGCCCCTGGAAACACCATATATTTT
v_call: TRBV9; clone_size: .; j_call: TRBJ2-1; d_call: .; cdr3_aa: CASSGGPGNEQFF; cdr3_nt: TGTGCCAGCAGCGGGGGACCGGGCAATGAGCAGTTCTTC
v_call: TRBV6-1; clone_size: .; j_call: TRBJ2-7; d_call: TRBD2; cdr3_aa: CASKKRGSSYEQYF; cdr3_nt: TGTGCCAGCAAAAAGCGGGGGAGCTCCTACGAGCAGTACTTC
v_call: TRBV5-8; clone_size: .; j_call: TRBJ2-2; d_call: .; cdr3_aa: CASSLASRELFF; cdr3_nt: TGTGCCAGCAGCCTTGCTTCGCGGGAGCTGTTTTTT
v_call: TRBV28; clone_size: once; j_call: TRBJ1-2; d_call: TRBD1; cdr3_aa: CASSQGQRVMFNYGYTF; cdr3_nt: TGTGCCAGCAGTCAGGGACAGAGAGTTATGTTTAACTATGGCTACACCTTC
v_call: TRBV7-2; clone_size: once; j_call: TRBJ2-1; d_call: .; cdr3_aa: CASSLYPGQGNEQFF; cdr3_nt: TGTGCCAGCAGCTTATACCCGGGTCAGGGGAATGAGCAGTTCTTC
v_call: TRBV30; clone_size: .; j_call: TRBJ1-2; d_call: .; cdr3_aa: CALTVFHGYTF; cdr3_nt: TGTGCCTTGACAGTTTTTCATGGCTACACCTTC
v_call: TRBV11-2; clone_size: .; j_call: TRBJ2-7; d_call: .; cdr3_aa: CASSQLRGPLNEQYF; cdr3_nt: TGTGCCAGCAGCCAACTACGGGGCCCATTGAACGAGCAGTACTTC
v_call: TRBV4-3; clone_size: .; j_call: TRBJ2-5; d_call: TRBD2; cdr3_aa: CASSPGLAKETQYF; cdr3_nt: TGCGCCAGCAGCCCGGGACTAGCCAAAGAGACCCAGTACTTC
v_call: TRBV6-6; clone_size: .; j_call: TRBJ2-3; d_call: TRBD2; cdr3_aa: CASSAGRGADTQYF; cdr3_nt: TGTGCCAGCAGTGCCGGGAGGGGGGCAGATACGCAGTATTTT
v_call: TRBV18; clone_size: .; j_call: TRBJ1-1; d_call: .; cdr3_aa: CASSPTQENTEAFF; cdr3_nt: TGTGCCAGCTCACCTACACAGGAGAACACTGAAGCTTTCTTT
v_call: TRBV5-8; clone_size: once; j_call: TRBJ1-6; d_call: .; cdr3_aa: CASSPSAAPLHF; cdr3_nt: TGTGCCAGCAGTCCGTCGGCTGCACCCCTCCACTTT
v_call: TRBV28; clone_size: .; j_call: TRBJ1-6; d_call: .; cdr3_aa: CASSLGTPLGNSPLHF; cdr3_nt: TGTGCCAGCAGTTTGGGCACACCCCTTGGGAATTCACCCCTCCACTTT
v_call: TRBV9; clone_size: .; j_call: TRBJ1-2; d_call: TRBD1; cdr3_aa: CASSGYRGDYGYTF; cdr3_nt: TGTGCCAGCAGCGGGTACAGGGGAGACTATGGCTACACCTTC
v_call: TRBV29-1; clone_size: .; j_call: TRBJ1-2; d_call: .; cdr3_aa: CSVEQAGAGYGYTF; cdr3_nt: TGCAGCGTTGAGCAGGCAGGGGCTGGCTATGGCTACACCTTC
v_call: TRBV18; clone_size: once; j_call: TRBJ1-5; d_call: .; cdr3_aa: CASSSGQRDQPQHF; cdr3_nt: TGTGCCAGCTCATCGGGACAAAGGGATCAGCCCCAGCATTTT
v_call: TRBV5-6; clone_size: .; j_call: TRBJ2-7; d_call: .; cdr3_aa: CASSLVVRSYEQYF; cdr3_nt: TGTGCCAGCAGCTTGGTGGTCAGGTCCTACGAGCAGTACTTC
v_call: TRBV27; clone_size: .; j_call: TRBJ1-5; d_call: TRBD1; cdr3_aa: CASKMVGQGNQPQHF; cdr3_nt: TGTGCCAGCAAGATGGTTGGACAGGGCAATCAGCCCCAGCATTTT
v_call: TRBV7-9; clone_size: once; j_call: TRBJ1-3; d_call: .; cdr3_aa: CASSLGNSYSGNTIYF; cdr3_nt: TGTGCCAGCAGCTTAGGGAACTCTTACTCTGGAAACACCATATATTTT